What follows is one TCR beta chain and its context. The data belong to a study of blood T cell repertoires in COVID-19. Overall study: The cDNA or gDNA used as material had been derived from T cells, B-cell-depleted T cells, or PBMCs.

Sequencing used immunoSEQ multiplex PCR; TCRdb keeps in-frame clones, though not all of them. Altogether about 160,000 clones are present, around 82% being singletons, with the ten largest covering approximately 7%. The ends were cut back, 0 bases at V and 8 bases at J, with 18 bases in the middle. Germline assignment: CDR1 SGHRS and CDR2 YFSETQ. This CDR3 contains 16 residues. Followed longitudinally, the Seattle patients had been enrolled during active infection. The sequence came from a woman in her thirties or forties with COVID-19, enrolled during active disease. The V and J genes are TRBV5-1 and TRBJ1-5, with TRBD1 as a possible D gene (5 bases). Specimen: peripheral blood. The CDR3 spells CASSLAGGHPSEPQHF. In DNA, the CDR3 is TGCGCCAGCAGCTTGGCCGGCGGACACCCTAGTGAGCCCCAGCATTTT.